The sequence of this T cell receptor beta chain was determined in a study of T cells after yellow fever vaccination. Findings of the study overall: Most primary-vaccination clones recurred post-booster (around 97% CD4, roughly 87% CD8). Faster peaking, at day 5 versus 15, marked a secondary response that was weaker. Overlap between CD4 and CD8 compartments was detected for a small share of clonotypes.

TCRdb itself ran the 5' RACE reads through MiXCR, one entry per CDR3 protein. The repertoire consists of about 360,000 distinct CDR3 sequences, with over 5% occurring once and the leading ten covering over 14%. The J segment lost 10 bases and the V segment lost 5 bases, leaving 5 bases of the junction unmatched. Germline V gene sequence: CDR1 SGHTA, CDR2 FQGNSA. The CDR3 contains 12 residues. This clonotype was detected only a few times. No antigen is known for it. The receptor was derived from a man aged 25-40 years who received the YFV17D yellow fever vaccine. This chain connects TRBV7-2 to TRBJ2-1; TRBD2 agrees at 7 bases. This specimen consisted of PBMCs, obtained 5 days after the yellow fever booster vaccination. As DNA, the CDR3 is TGTGCCAGCAGCACGCAGCGGGGCGAGCAGTTCTTC. Its protein is CASSTQRGEQFF.